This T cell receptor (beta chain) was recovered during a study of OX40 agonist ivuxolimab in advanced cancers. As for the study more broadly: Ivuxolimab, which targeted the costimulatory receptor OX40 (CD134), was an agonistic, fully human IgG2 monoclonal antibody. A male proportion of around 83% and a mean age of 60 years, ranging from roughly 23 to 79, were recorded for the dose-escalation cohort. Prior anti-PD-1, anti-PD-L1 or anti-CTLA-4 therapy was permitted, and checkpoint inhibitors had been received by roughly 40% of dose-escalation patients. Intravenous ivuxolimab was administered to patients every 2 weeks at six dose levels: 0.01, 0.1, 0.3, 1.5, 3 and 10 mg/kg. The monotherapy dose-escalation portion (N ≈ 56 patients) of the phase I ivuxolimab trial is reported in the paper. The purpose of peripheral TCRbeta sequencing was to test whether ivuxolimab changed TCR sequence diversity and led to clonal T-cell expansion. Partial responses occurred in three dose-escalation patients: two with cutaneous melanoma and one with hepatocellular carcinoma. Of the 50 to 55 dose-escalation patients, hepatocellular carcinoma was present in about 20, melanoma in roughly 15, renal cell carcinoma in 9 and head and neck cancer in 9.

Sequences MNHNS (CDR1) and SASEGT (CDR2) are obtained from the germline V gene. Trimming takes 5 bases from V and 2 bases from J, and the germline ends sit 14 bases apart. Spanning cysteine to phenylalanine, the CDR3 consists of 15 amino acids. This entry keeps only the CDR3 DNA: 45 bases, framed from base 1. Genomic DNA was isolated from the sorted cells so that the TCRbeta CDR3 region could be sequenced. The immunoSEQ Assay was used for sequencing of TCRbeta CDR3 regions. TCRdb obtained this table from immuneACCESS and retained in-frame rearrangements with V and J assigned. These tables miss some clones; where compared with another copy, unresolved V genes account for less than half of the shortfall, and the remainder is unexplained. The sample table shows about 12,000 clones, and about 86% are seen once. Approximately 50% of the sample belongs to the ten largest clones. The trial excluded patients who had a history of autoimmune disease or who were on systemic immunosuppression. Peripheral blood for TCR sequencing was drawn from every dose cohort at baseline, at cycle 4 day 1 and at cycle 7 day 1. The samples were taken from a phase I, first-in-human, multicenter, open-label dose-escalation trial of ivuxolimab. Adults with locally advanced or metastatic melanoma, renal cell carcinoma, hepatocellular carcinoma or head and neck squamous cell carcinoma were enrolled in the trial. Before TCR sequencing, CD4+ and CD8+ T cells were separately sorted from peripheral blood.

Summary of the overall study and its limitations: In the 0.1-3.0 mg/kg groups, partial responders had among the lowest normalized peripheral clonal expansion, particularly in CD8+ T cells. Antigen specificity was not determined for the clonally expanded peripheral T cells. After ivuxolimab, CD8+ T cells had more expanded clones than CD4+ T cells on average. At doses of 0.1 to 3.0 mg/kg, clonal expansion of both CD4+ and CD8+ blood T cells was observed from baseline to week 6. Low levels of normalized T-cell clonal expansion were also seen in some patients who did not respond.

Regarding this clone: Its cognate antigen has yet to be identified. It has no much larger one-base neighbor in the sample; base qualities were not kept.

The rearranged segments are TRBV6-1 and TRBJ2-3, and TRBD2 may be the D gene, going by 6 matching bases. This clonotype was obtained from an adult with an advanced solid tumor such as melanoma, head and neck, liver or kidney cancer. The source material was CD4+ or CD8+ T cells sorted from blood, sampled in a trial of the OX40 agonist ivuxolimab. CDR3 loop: CASSSTSFLTDTQYF. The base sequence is TGTGCCAGCAGTAGTACTAGCTTCCTCACAGATACGCAGTATTTT.